The 6 T cell receptor beta chains given below trace back to one sample, sequenced in a study of blood T cell repertoires in COVID-19. Assay used: immunoSEQ multiplex PCR; TCRdb lists only in-frame clones, some missing. The sample contains 130,000 to 150,000 clones, approximately 90% of which appear only once. Sequencing was done on a sample of PBMCs or T cells enriched from blood (not recorded which). These TCRs come from a woman in her 30s with acute COVID-19.

CDR3 DNA: TGTGCCAGCAGCCCACTTACTAACTATGGCTACACCTTC. Its translation: CASSPLTNYGYTF. V is TRBV7-2 and J is TRBJ1-2; D is unclear. This CDR3 is built from 13 residues. Looked up from germline, CDR1 is SGHTA and CDR2 is FQGNSA. V lost 5 bases to trimming and J lost 0 bases, with 7 bases between them.

The chain couples TRBV13 to TRBJ1-1; no definite D call. The V gene lost 0 bases and the J gene lost 1 base, with 9 bases spanning the gap. Germline V gene lookup returns CDR1 PRHDT and CDR2 FYEKMQ (reference sequence). There are 15 residues in the CDR3. CDR3 bases: TGTGCCAGCAGCTTAGGGGGTACGGGGAACACTGAAGCTTTCTTT. Translation: CASSLGGTGNTEAFF. Drawing the rest from reference TRBV13 and TRBJ1-1, the complete variable domain is AAGVIQSPRHLIKEKRETATLKCYPIPRHDTVYWYQQGPGQDPQFLISFYEKMQSDKGSIPDRFSAQQFSDYHSELNMSSLELGDSALYFCASSLGGTGNTEAFFGQGTRLTVV.

The V gene is TRBV28, the J gene TRBJ1-5, with unresolved D. Germline V CDR1 and CDR2: MDHEN, SYDVKM. Trimming shortened V by 2 bases and J by 5 bases, and 4 bases separated the two germline ends. The CDR3 is 12 amino acids. Here the CDR3 reads CASSLEDQPQHF. CDR3 DNA: TGTGCCAGCAGTTTAGAGGATCAGCCCCAGCATTTT.

The V gene is TRBV3-1 (or the pseudogene TRBV3-2), the J gene TRBJ2-3; 7 positions agree with TRBD2. Per germline, CDR1 LGHDT and CDR2 YNNKEL (reference sequence). The length of the CDR3 is 14 residues. The junction had 9 bases not matched to a gene; V was cut back by 10 bases and J by 2 bases. CDR3 sequence: CATTTAGNTDTQYF. The CDR3 DNA follows: TGTGCCACCACTACAGCGGGGAACACAGATACGCAGTATTTT.

This rearrangement joins TRBV4-1 to TRBJ1-5; D perhaps matches TRBD1 (5 bases). V was shortened by 1 base and J by 6 bases, with 16 bases between the two germline ends. This CDR3 comprises 16 residues. The germline CDR1 and CDR2 sequences are MGHRA and YSYEKL. The CDR3 region is CASSQGGVQYSQPQHF. CDR3 bases: TGCGCCAGCAGCCAAGGGGGGGTTCAGTACAGTCAGCCCCAGCATTTT.

J is TRBJ2-1 and V is TRBV6-5; D gene uncertain. Germline V lookup: CDR1 MNHEY, CDR2 SVGAGI. The CDR3 extends over 12 amino acids. V was pared by 5 bases and J by 4 bases, with 6 bases between. The CDR3 DNA follows: TGTGCCAGCAGTCCCCTATACAATGAGCAGTTCTTC. Amino acids: CASSPLYNEQFF.